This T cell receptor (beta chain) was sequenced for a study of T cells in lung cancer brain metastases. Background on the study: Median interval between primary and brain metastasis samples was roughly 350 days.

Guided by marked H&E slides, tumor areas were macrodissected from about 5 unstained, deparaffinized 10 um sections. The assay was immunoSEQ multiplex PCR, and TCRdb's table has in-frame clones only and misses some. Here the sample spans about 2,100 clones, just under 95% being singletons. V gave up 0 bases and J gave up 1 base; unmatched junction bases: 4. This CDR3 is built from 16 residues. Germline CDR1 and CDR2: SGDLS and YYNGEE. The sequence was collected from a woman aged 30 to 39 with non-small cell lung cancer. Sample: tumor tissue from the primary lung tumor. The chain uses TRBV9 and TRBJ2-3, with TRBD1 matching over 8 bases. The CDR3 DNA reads TGTGCCAGCAGCGTAGGACCGGGACAGGGCACAGATACGCAGTATTTT. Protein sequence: CASSVGPGQGTDTQYF.